This T cell receptor beta chain stems from a study of T cells in Graves' hyperthyroidism and ophthalmopathy. Overall study context: Once the initial diagnosis was made, peripheral blood was obtained before any treatment.

Amplification of TCR beta CDR3 regions used RNA as the template. With the HTBI primer set, the TCR CDR3 went through a first round of RT-PCR. TCRdb fed the multiplex PCR reads into MiXCR, producing one record per CDR3 protein. Of 300,000 to 450,000 distinct CDR3 sequences listed, about 15% are singletons. The CDR3 totals 15 residues. CDR1 is MNHNS, CDR2 SASEGT, per germline. V lost 1 base, J lost 6 bases, and 3 bases stayed unmatched. Notes on the study in general: In blood, most of the thyroid clonotypes expanded above 0.001 were also present. The model predicted ophthalmopathy a median around six months before onset.

This clonotype has at least ten counts. Antigen unknown. When hyperthyroidism was first diagnosed, the blood sample was taken, preceding any ophthalmopathy symptoms. This chain joins TRBV6-1 and TRBJ2-1; TRBD2 agrees at 10 bases. Sequencing was performed on blood. The receptor was isolated from a woman aged 25-40 years with Graves' hyperthyroidism that later progressed to Graves' ophthalmopathy. CDR3 sequence: CASSEEAGGPNEQFF. The CDR3 region has the DNA TGTGCCAGCAGTGAAGAAGCGGGGGGGCCCAATGAGCAGTTCTTC.